This passage covers 13 T cell receptor beta chains from one sample sequenced in a study of identical twins. TCRdb itself ran the 5' RACE reads through MiXCR, one entry per CDR3 protein. The sample holds 1.5 million to 2 million distinct CDR3 sequences; less than 40% are singletons and the top ten take about 0.27%. Source material: cord blood. The receptor set was obtained from a newborn girl in good health.

This clonotype was detected a few times. V is TRBV5-6 and J is TRBJ2-7; TRBD1 might be the D (6 bases). V lost 4 bases to trimming and J lost 6 bases, with 11 bases between them. The length of the CDR3 is 12 residues. From germline, CDR1 is SGHDT and CDR2 YYEEEE. CDR3 coding DNA: TGTGCCAGCAGCGCACAGGGCGTCGAGCAGTACTTC. The encoded protein is CASSAQGVEQYF.

This clonotype was observed a handful of times. This chain connects TRBV11-2 to TRBJ2-1; 11 bases match TRBD2. CDR1 is SGHAT and CDR2 is FQNNGV in the germline V gene. The CDR3 runs to 16 residues. V was pared by 3 bases and J by 3 bases, with 4 bases of the junction left unmatched. CDR3 nucleotide sequence: TGTGCCAGCAGCTTTAGCGGGAGGGCCCTCTACAATGAGCAGTTCTTC. It yields the protein CASSFSGRALYNEQFF.

This clonotype was found a few times. This chain links TRBV7-2 with TRBJ2-6, with D hard to call. V shed 5 bases and J shed 0 bases, with 8 bases lying between them. The germline V gene encodes CDR1 SGHTA and CDR2 FQGNSA. The CDR3 has 15 amino acids. CDR3 amino acids: CASSLHVSGANVLTF. The CDR3 DNA follows: TGTGCCAGCAGCCTACATGTCTCTGGGGCCAACGTCCTGACTTTC.

This clonotype was picked up a small number of times. The chain carries TRBV9 and TRBJ2-1; 7 bases are shared with TRBD1. Germline loops: CDR1 SGDLS, CDR2 YYNGEE. J was trimmed by 4 bases and V by 0 bases; bases with no gene match: 4. The CDR3 consists of 15 residues. The CDR3 DNA is TGTGCCAGCAGCGTAGGAGACAGGGAGTACAATGAGCAGTTCTTC. It encodes CASSVGDREYNEQFF.

The CDR3 DNA follows: TGTGCCAGCCGCAGCGTCAGCCCCATCGACCAAGAGACCCAGTACTTC. It specifies CASRSVSPIDQETQYF. The rearrangement joins TRBV25-1 to TRBJ2-5; D not resolved. Trimming stripped 8 bases from V and 0 bases from J, with 19 bases between. The V gene's germline CDR1 is MGHDK and CDR2 SYGVNS. This CDR3 comprises 16 residues.

CDR3 protein: CASSQGHVDTGELFF. The CDR3 DNA follows: TGTGCCAGCAGCCAGGGGCATGTGGACACCGGGGAGCTGTTTTTT. The chain employs TRBV6-2 or TRBV6-3 and TRBJ2-2; the D gene is possibly TRBD1 (6 bases). V was shortened by 6 bases and J by 3 bases, with 14 bases between the two germline ends. This CDR3 is 15 amino acids long. From germline, CDR1 is MNHEY and CDR2 SVGEGT.

This clonotype was seen more than once but under ten times. V is TRBV5-1 and J is TRBJ2-1; 14 nucleotides match TRBD2. This CDR3 spans 17 amino acids. The V segment lost 3 bases and the J segment 2 bases; nucleotides outside the gene matches: 4. Germline CDR1 is SGHRS and CDR2 is YFSETQ. This CDR3 is CASSSGTSGGTYNEQFF. CDR3 nucleotides: TGCGCCAGCAGCTCCGGGACTAGCGGGGGTACCTACAATGAGCAGTTCTTC.

The chain carries TRBV18 and TRBJ2-7, with 8 bases identical to TRBD1. The germline CDR1 and CDR2 sequences are KGHSH and LQKENI. V shed 4 bases, J shed 6 bases, and the junction held 8 bases outside the gene matches. The CDR3 has 14 residues. This CDR3 reads CASSRAGGLTEQYF. The CDR3 DNA follows: TGTGCCAGCTCACGGGCAGGGGGCTTGACCGAGCAGTACTTC.

This clonotype was observed a handful of times. The chain links TRBV7-2 to TRBJ2-7, with D perhaps TRBD1 (6 bases). The CDR3 extends over 13 amino acids. Germline V CDR1 and CDR2: SGHTA, FQGNSA. The V end lost 4 bases, the J end lost 7 bases, and 14 bases lay between the germline ends. The CDR3 coding sequence is TGTGCCAGCAGCTCACAGGGTTACAATGAGCAGTACTTC. This gives the protein CASSSQGYNEQYF. Based on the CDR3 plus reference TRBV7-2 and TRBJ2-7, the full variable domain is GAGVSQSPSNKVTEKGKDVELRCDPISGHTALYWYRQSLGQGLEFLIYFQGNSAPDKSGLPSDRFSAERTGGSVSTLTIQRTQQEDSAVYLCASSSQGYNEQYFGPGTRLTVT.

In its sample, this clonotype was seen once. The chain combines TRBV28 with TRBJ1-3, with D perhaps matching TRBD1 (5 bases). The germline CDR1 and CDR2 sequences are MDHEN and SYDVKM. Trimming stripped 4 bases from V and 0 bases from J, with 10 bases between. This CDR3 is 15 amino acids long. Here the CDR3 DNA reads TGTGCCAGCAGTTCCGGGACCAGCTCTGGAAACACCATATATTTT. It translates to CASSSGTSSGNTIYF.

The rearrangement uses TRBV5-1 and TRBJ1-1, with a tentative D call TRBD1 (6 bases). V was pared by 4 bases and J by 1 base, with 14 bases between. The CDR3 is made up of 15 amino acids. Germline V gives CDR1 SGHRS, CDR2 YFSETQ. CDR3 in amino acids: CASSTQTGPNTEAFF. The CDR3 nucleotides read TGCGCCAGCAGCACCCAGACAGGACCGAACACTGAAGCTTTCTTT.

This clonotype was picked up a small number of times. The chain links TRBV29-1 to TRBJ2-7, with 8 bases lining up with TRBD1. Germline CDR1 and CDR2: SQVTM and ANQGSEA. CDR3 length equals 13 residues. The ends lost 5 bases at V and 3 bases at J; junction bases unmatched: 6. In nucleotides, the CDR3 is TGCAGCGTTAGGACAACAGGGGGCTACGAGCAGTACTTC. Its protein product is CSVRTTGGYEQYF.

The genes are TRBV20-1 and TRBJ2-1, with 7 nucleotides matching TRBD2. The CDR3 is made up of 14 amino acids. V dropped 5 bases and J dropped 4; count of bases not matched to a gene: 8. In germline, CDR1 is DFQATT, CDR2 SNEGSKA (reference sequence). CDR3 region: CSAHTRLAYNEQFF. CDR3 DNA sequence: TGCAGTGCTCACACTAGACTAGCTTACAATGAGCAGTTCTTC.